The present T cell receptor (beta chain) was sequenced within a study of T cell repertoires in urothelial bladder cancer (dated by TCRdb to the late 2010s). General notes on the study: Of the roughly 12 resected lesions, three were clinically staged as cT0, three as cTa, three as cT1 and three as cT2 or greater. A total of roughly eleven resected bladder lesions, made up of urothelial carcinoma (UC+) and benign (UC-) specimens, were studied. Twelve patients with bladder lesions who were undergoing transurethral resection were prospectively identified. The study compared TCR repertoire clonality in bladder tumors with that in benign bladder inflammation. Points the paper makes about the study in general: In carcinoma specimens a single T-cell clone made up as much as 17% of infiltrating lymphocytes, compared with roughly 1.9% in benign specimens. Urothelial carcinoma specimens had fewer T cells than benign specimens, with medians of roughly 5,600 and 26,000. Carcinoma specimens had a median tumor infiltrating lymphocyte percentage of 2%, while benign specimens had a median of approximately 12%.

At transurethral resection, specimens of the bladder lesions were collected and then stored at -80C. DNA was isolated from the bladder specimens obtained at transurethral resection. Comments on this clone: No antigen is known for it. No much larger clone is present one base from it, and per-base qualities are unavailable.

The TCR beta chain CDR3 region was sequenced with the immunoSEQ assay. The original methods were these. For each specimen, T-cell fraction, clonal dominance and maximum TCR clone frequency were calculated. TCRdb provides this immuneACCESS table in a form limited to in-frame rearrangements. Some clones are lacking; in checked studies, under half of them reflect an unresolved V gene, and why the rest are absent is not known. V and J calls and clone size are as listed in that table; D and trimming were resolved from the DNA. This sample holds about 9,000 clones; about 54% were observed only once. The top ten hold under 35% of the sample. The CDR3 numbers 15 residues from cysteine through phenylalanine. The kept DNA is CDR3 alone, 45 bases in frame from the first base. The germline V gene sets CDR1 to SGHDT and CDR2 to YYEEEE. Trimming takes 4 bases from V and 7 bases from J, and the germline ends sit 20 bases apart.

This TCR was sampled from a human donor with urothelial carcinoma. The rearrangement joined TRBV5-6 to TRBJ1-2, with a weak D call of TRBD1 (5 bases match). Sequencing was performed on tumor-infiltrating cells from bladder cancer. Read as DNA, the sequence is TGTGCCAGCAGCCTCCCCGACAAAGGGGAGGGTGGCTACACCTTC. It encodes CASSLPDKGEGGYTF.